The 15 T cell receptor beta chains in this list originate from one sample, sequenced in a study of regulatory T cells in long-lasting Graves disease. Arm-PCR of CDR3 regions and iRepertoire HTBI primers were the basis on which TCR beta libraries were built. From the multiplex PCR reads, TCRdb called clonotypes with MiXCR, one entry per CDR3 protein. This sample yields around 400,000 distinct CDR3 sequences, of which 15% are seen a single time; about 8.3% belongs to the top ten. Time point described: newly diagnosed GD, antithyroid drugs for less than 3 months. PBMC-derived RNA was used for the TCR library. This same sample was also taken into another study, of T cells in Graves' hyperthyroidism and ophthalmopathy.

The specimen comprised peripheral blood mononuclear cells (PBMCs), sampled at new diagnosis, from a patient treated with antithyroid drugs. The origin of the receptors is a woman aged 40 to 50 with Graves disease.

The V and J genes are TRBV6-2 or TRBV6-3 and TRBJ2-7; D not resolved. The V gene's germline CDR1 is MNHEY and CDR2 SVGEGT. The V end lost 6 bases, the J end lost 3 bases, and 12 bases lay between the germline ends. The CDR3 has 13 amino acids. The DNA for the CDR3 is TGTGCCAGCAGAACCCTGGGAATCTACGAGCAGTACTTC. This gives the protein CASRTLGIYEQYF.

Ten or more counts support this clonotype. The J gene is TRBJ2-1, the V gene TRBV12-3 or TRBV12-4; 7 positions agree with TRBD2. The CDR3 runs 14 residues. V was clipped by 6 bases and J by 10 bases; unmatched bases: 12. CDR3 loop: CASSAYLQRGEQFF. DNA of the CDR3: TGTGCCAGCAGCGCCTACCTCCAGCGGGGCGAGCAGTTCTTC.

This clonotype was found many times. The chain recombines TRBV11-3 with TRBJ1-4; a weak D match, TRBD1 (5 bases). Per the germline V gene, CDR1 is SGHNT and CDR2 is YENEEA. The CDR3 has 15 amino acids. Trimming stripped 5 bases from V and 6 bases from J, with 16 bases between. CDR3 DNA: TGTGCCAGCAGCCCGTCGACAGAGGACTATGAAAAACTGTTTTTT. It specifies CASSPSTEDYEKLFF.

The table lists this clonotype with many counts. This sequence joins TRBV28 and TRBJ2-7; a weak D match, TRBD2 (5 bases). The CDR3 spans 14 residues. V was trimmed by 3 bases and J by 4 bases, leaving 13 bases between them. Germline CDR1 reads MDHEN; CDR2 reads SYDVKM. CDR3 region: CASSFPMREYEQYF. In DNA form, the CDR3 reads TGTGCCAGCAGTTTTCCCATGAGGGAGTACGAGCAGTACTTC. The full variable domain, completed using reference TRBV28 and TRBJ2-7, is DVKVTQSSRYLVKRTGEKVFLECVQDMDHENMFWYRQDPGLGLRLIYFSYDVKMKEKGDIPEGYSVSREKKERFSLILESASTNQTSMYLCASSFPMREYEQYFGPGTRLTVT.

This clonotype was found many times. The CDR3 spells CASSPTGTGGWGYTF. CDR3 in DNA: TGTGCCAGCAGCCCCACCGGGACAGGGGGTTGGGGCTACACCTTC. The chain has TRBV7-9 and TRBJ1-2, with 11 bases matching TRBD1. The V segment lost 5 bases and the J segment 8 bases; nucleotides outside the gene matches: 10. The germline V gene encodes CDR1 SEHNR and CDR2 FQNEAQ (reference sequence). This CDR3 comprises 15 residues.

In its sample, this clonotype was seen many times. The genes are TRBV15 and TRBJ2-7; 7 positions agree with TRBD2. CDR1 and CDR2 (germline): LNHNV, YYDKDF (reference sequence). There are 15 residues in the CDR3. Trimming cost V 2 bases and J 6 bases; bases outside gene matches: 10. CDR3 sequence (DNA): TGTGCCACCAGCAGATCGGGGAGCGGGGTGCTCGAGCAGTACTTC. Residues: CATSRSGSGVLEQYF.

This clonotype came up many times. Mismatch with germline at one junction end may stem from a read error. The V gene is TRBV11-2, the J gene TRBJ2-1, with 10 positions matching TRBD2. Per the germline V gene, CDR1 is SGHAT and CDR2 is FQNNGV. The CDR3 consists of 16 residues. The CDR3 nucleotides are TGTGCCAGCAGCCTAGAAGTAGCGGGAGGCTACAATGAGCAGTTCTTC. It translates to CASSLEVAGGYNEQFF. The whole variable domain, remainder taken from reference TRBV11-2 and TRBJ2-1, is EAGVAQSPRYKIIEKRQSVAFWCNPISGHATLYWYQQILGQGPKLLIQFQNNGVVDDSQLPKDRFSAERLKGVDSTLKIQPAKLEDSAVYLCASSLEVAGGYNEQFFGPGTRLTVL.

J is TRBJ1-4 and V is TRBV5-1; D ambiguous. Between the trimmed V and J ends, which lost 0 bases and 5 bases, there was a span of 8 bases. The CDR3 length is 14 residues. Germline CDR1 is SGHRS and CDR2 is YFSETQ. CDR3 sequence reads: CASSLEAPNEKLFF. The DNA of the CDR3 is TGCGCCAGCAGCTTGGAAGCCCCCAATGAAAAACTGTTTTTT.

This clonotype was counted at least ten times. The chain recombines TRBV28 with TRBJ2-3; 7 nucleotides match TRBD1. Germline values: CDR1 MDHEN, CDR2 SYDVKM. This CDR3 region has 15 residues. Unmatched junction bases numbered 7, after V lost 3 bases and J lost 4 bases. CDR3 region: CASSFPRQGADTQYF. Here the CDR3 DNA reads TGTGCCAGCAGTTTCCCTCGACAGGGAGCAGATACGCAGTATTTT. The full variable domain, with the rest looked up from reference TRBV28 and TRBJ2-3, is DVKVTQSSRYLVKRTGEKVFLECVQDMDHENMFWYRQDPGLGLRLIYFSYDVKMKEKGDIPEGYSVSREKKERFSLILESASTNQTSMYLCASSFPRQGADTQYFGPGTRLTVL.

This clonotype was picked up many times. J is TRBJ2-7 and V is TRBV7-9; D gene ambiguous. The CDR3 runs to 13 residues. The germline V and J ends were trimmed by 1 base and 3 bases, with 7 bases remaining between them. Germline V CDR1 and CDR2: SEHNR, FQNEAQ (reference sequence). The CDR3 DNA sequence: TGTGCCAGCAGCTTAGAGGCGTTCTACGAGCAGTACTTC. Its translation: CASSLEAFYEQYF.

The V gene is TRBV27, the J gene TRBJ1-4; maybe TRBD1 (5 bases). V lost 5 bases and J lost 5, with 18 bases in between. Germline CDR1 MNHEY, CDR2 SMNVEV (reference sequence). This CDR3 has 16 amino acids. CDR3 DNA sequence: TGTGCCAGCAGTCAATTACCGGGGCCGTCAAATGAAAAACTGTTTTTT. This gives the protein CASSQLPGPSNEKLFF.

This clonotype came up many times. The genes are TRBV7-8 and TRBJ2-7; possibly TRBD1 for D (6 bases). The ends were cut back, 1 base at V and 7 bases at J, with 11 bases in the middle. The CDR3 is 13 residues long. In germline, CDR1 is SGHVS, CDR2 FQNEAQ. The CDR3 DNA follows: TGTGCCAGCAGCTTAGGGCAGGGGAAAGAGCAGTACTTC. This gives the protein CASSLGQGKEQYF.

For the CDR3, the DNA is TGTGCCAGTAGTATTTCTGCGGGAGTGGGATACGAGCAGTACTTC. Its translation: CASSISAGVGYEQYF. This rearrangement joins TRBV19 to TRBJ2-7, with 7 bases lining up with TRBD2. Germline CDR1 LNHDA, CDR2 SQIVND (reference sequence). V dropped 3 bases and J dropped 4; count of bases not matched to a gene: 9. This CDR3 has 15 residues.

This clonotype was detected many times. V gene TRBV27 combines with J gene TRBJ2-7; D is tentatively TRBD1 or TRBD2 (7 bases each). This CDR3 region has 17 residues. Deletions cut 4 bases from V and 0 bases from J, with 19 bases between. CDR1 and CDR2 (germline): MNHEY, SMNVEV (reference sequence). CDR3 nucleotide sequence: TGTGCCAGCAGTTCCGACAGGGTGAGGGGGGGCTCCTACGAGCAGTACTTC. Translated: CASSSDRVRGGSYEQYF.

This clonotype was seen repeatedly, ten times or more. This chain joins TRBV6-5 and TRBJ1-2; TRBD1 aligns across 12 bases. V lost 0 bases, J lost 4 bases, and 3 bases stayed unmatched. Germline values: CDR1 MNHEY, CDR2 SVGAGI. The CDR3 runs to 16 residues. CDR3 in amino acids: CASSYSGQGAGYGYTF. The CDR3 DNA sequence: TGTGCCAGCAGTTACTCGGGACAGGGGGCGGGCTATGGCTACACCTTC.